This T cell receptor beta chain was obtained from a study of tumor and adjacent non-tumor tissue in lung cancer. The library came from three nested PCR rounds adapted from ARM-PCR protocols. MiXCR, applied by TCRdb to the multiplex PCR reads, yields one record per CDR3 protein. This sample has approximately 100,000 distinct CDR3 sequences, with roughly 80% found just once. Trimming removed 4 bases from V and 9 bases from J, with 18 bases in between. CDR3 length: 14 amino acids. RNA was extracted from bulk tissue without any cell sorting. The receptor was isolated from a woman aged 55-70 years with non-small cell lung cancer. The specimen sequenced was lung tumor tissue. The gene calls are TRBV12-3 or TRBV12-4 and TRBJ1-1; D gene ambiguous. The CDR3 nucleotides are TGTGCCAGCAGTTCCAGGAGGCGAGAAACTAAAGCTTTCTTT. It translates to CASSSRRRETKAFF.